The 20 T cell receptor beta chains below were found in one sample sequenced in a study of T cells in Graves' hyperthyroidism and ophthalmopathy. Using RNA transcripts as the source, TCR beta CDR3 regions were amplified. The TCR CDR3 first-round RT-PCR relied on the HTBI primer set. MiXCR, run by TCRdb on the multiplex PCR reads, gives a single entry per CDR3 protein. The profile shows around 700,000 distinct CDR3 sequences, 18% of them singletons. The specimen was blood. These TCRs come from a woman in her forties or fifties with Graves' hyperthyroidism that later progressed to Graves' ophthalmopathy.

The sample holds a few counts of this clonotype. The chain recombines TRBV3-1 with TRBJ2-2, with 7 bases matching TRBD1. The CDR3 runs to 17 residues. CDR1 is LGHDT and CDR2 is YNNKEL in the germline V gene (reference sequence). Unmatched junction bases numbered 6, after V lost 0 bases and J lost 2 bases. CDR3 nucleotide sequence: TGTGCCAGCAGCCAAGATGAGGGACAGTCTAACACCGGGGAGCTGTTTTTT. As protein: CASSQDEGQSNTGELFF.

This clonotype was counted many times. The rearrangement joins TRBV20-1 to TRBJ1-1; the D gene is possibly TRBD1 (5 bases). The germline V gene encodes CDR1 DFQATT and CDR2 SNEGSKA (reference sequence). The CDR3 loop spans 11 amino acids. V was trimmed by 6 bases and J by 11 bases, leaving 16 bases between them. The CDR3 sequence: CSAPGLLGAFF. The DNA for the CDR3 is TGCAGTGCCCCGGGACTACTGGGGGCTTTCTTT.

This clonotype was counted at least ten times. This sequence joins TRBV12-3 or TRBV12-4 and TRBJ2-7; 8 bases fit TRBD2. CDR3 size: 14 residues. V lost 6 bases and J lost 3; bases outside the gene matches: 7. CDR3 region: CASSPGLADYEQYF. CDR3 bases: TGTGCCAGCAGCCCCGGACTAGCTGACTACGAGCAGTACTTC.

This CDR3 is CASSLTSAQPQHF. The CDR3 DNA follows: TGTGCCAGCAGCTTAACGTCCGCTCAGCCCCAGCATTTT. V usage is TRBV5-5 and J usage is TRBJ1-5, with no clear D. This CDR3 region has 13 residues. Germline CDR1 reads SGHKS; CDR2 reads YYEKEE (reference sequence). Trimming shortened V by 2 bases and J by 6 bases, and 9 bases separated the two germline ends.

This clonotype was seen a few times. The CDR3 is CASSSLQGAGANVLTF. CDR3 sequence (DNA): TGTGCCAGCAGTTCACTACAGGGGGCTGGGGCCAACGTCCTGACTTTC. The J gene is TRBJ2-6, the V gene TRBV27, with 8 bases lining up with TRBD1. J gave up 2 bases and V 4 bases, and 4 bases lay outside the gene matches. The CDR3 runs to 16 residues. The V gene's germline CDR1 is MNHEY and CDR2 SMNVEV (reference sequence). The entire variable domain, with the rest obtained from reference TRBV27 and TRBJ2-6, is as follows: EAQVTQNPRYLITVTGKKLTVTCSQNMNHEYMSWYRQDPGLGLRQIYYSMNVEVTDKGDVPEGYKVSRKEKRNFPLILESPSPNQTSLYFCASSSLQGAGANVLTFGAGSRLTVL.

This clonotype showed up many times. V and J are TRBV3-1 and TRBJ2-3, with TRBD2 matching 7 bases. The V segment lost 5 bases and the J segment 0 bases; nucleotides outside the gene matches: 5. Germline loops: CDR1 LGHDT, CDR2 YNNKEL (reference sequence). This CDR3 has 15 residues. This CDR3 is CASSGLVTSTDTQYF. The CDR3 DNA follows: TGTGCCAGCAGCGGACTAGTGACAAGCACAGATACGCAGTATTTT.

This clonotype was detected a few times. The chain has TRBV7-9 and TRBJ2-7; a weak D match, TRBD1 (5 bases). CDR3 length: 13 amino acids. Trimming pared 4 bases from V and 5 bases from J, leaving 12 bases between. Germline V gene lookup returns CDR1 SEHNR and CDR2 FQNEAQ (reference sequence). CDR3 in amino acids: CASSSKGVDEQYF. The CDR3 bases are TGTGCCAGCAGCTCGAAAGGGGTCGACGAGCAGTACTTC.

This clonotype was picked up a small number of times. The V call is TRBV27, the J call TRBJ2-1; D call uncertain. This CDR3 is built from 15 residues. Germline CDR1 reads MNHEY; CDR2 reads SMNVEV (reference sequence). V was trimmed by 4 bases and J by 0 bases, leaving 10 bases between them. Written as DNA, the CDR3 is TGTGCCAGCAGTTCTCGCGCCGGCTCCTACAATGAGCAGTTCTTC. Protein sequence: CASSSRAGSYNEQFF.

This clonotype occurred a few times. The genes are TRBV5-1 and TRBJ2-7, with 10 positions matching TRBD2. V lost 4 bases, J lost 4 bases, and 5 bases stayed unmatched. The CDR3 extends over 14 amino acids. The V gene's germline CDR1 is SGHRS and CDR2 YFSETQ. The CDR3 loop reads CASSLAGVRYEQYF. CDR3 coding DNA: TGCGCCAGCAGCCTAGCGGGGGTACGGTACGAGCAGTACTTC.

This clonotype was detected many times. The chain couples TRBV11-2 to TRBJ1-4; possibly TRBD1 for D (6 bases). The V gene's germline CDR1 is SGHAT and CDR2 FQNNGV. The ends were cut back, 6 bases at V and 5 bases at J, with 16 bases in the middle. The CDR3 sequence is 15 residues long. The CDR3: CASSFEGGLNEKLFF. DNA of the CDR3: TGTGCCAGCAGTTTCGAGGGGGGCCTAAATGAAAAACTGTTTTTT.

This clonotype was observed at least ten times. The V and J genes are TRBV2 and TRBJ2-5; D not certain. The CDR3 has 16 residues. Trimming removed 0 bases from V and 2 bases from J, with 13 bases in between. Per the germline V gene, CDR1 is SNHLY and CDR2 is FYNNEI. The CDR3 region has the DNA TGTGCCAGCAGTGAAGCCCGACGGTCCACTCAAGAGACCCAGTACTTC. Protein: CASSEARRSTQETQYF.

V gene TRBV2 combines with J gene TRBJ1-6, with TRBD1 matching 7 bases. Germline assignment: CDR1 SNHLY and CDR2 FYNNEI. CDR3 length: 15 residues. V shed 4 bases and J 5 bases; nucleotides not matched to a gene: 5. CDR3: CASSGQGLDNSPLHF. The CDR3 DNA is TGTGCCAGCAGTGGACAGGGCTTGGATAATTCACCCCTCCACTTT. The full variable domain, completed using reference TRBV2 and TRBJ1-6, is EPEVTQTPSHQVTQMGQEVILRCVPISNHLYFYWYRQILGQKVEFLVSFYNNEISEKSEIFDDQFSVERPDGSNFTLKIRSTKLEDSAMYFCASSGQGLDNSPLHFGNGTRLTVT.

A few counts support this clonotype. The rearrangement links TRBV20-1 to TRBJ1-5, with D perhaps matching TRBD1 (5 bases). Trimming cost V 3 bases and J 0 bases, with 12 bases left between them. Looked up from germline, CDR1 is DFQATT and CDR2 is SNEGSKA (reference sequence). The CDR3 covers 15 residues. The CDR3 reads CSASPTEYSNQPQHF. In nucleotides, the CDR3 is TGCAGTGCTAGCCCGACAGAGTATAGCAATCAGCCCCAGCATTTT.

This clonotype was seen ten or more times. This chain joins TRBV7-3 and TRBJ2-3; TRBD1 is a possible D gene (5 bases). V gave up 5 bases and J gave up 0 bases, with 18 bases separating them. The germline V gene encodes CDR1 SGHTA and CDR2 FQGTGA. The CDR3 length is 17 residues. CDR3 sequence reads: CASSQGVEWLSTDTQYF. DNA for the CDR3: TGTGCCAGCAGCCAAGGGGTGGAATGGCTTAGCACAGATACGCAGTATTTT.

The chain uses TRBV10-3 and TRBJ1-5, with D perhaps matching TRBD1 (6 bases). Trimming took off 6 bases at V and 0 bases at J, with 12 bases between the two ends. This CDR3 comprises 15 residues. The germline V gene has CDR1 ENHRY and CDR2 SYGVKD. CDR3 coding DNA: TGTGCCATCAGCGCGACAGGCAATAGCAATCAGCCCCAGCATTTT. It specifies CAISATGNSNQPQHF.

In DNA form, the CDR3 reads TGCAGTGCTAGGGGACTAGCCAGCTCCTACAATGAGCAGTTCTTC. Amino acids: CSARGLASSYNEQFF. The chain recombines TRBV20-1 with TRBJ2-1; 9 nucleotides align to TRBD2. With 3 bases clipped from V and 0 bases from J, the junction kept 3 bases outside the gene matches. The germline CDR1 and CDR2 sequences are DFQATT and SNEGSKA (reference sequence). The CDR3 has 15 amino acids.

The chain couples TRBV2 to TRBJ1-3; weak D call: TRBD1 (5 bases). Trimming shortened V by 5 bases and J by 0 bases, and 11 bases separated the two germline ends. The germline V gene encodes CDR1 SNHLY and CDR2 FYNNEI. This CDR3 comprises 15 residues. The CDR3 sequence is CASSRDLRSGNTIYF. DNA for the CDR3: TGTGCCAGCAGTAGGGACCTCCGCTCTGGAAACACCATATATTTT.

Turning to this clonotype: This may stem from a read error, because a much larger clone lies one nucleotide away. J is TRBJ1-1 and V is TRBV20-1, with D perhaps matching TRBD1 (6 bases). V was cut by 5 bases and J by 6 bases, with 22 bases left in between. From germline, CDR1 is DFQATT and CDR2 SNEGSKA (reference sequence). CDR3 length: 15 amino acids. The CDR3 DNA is TGCAGTGCTCCCCCCTGGGGGGGGCAAGGGGCTGAAGCTTTCTTT. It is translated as CSAPPWGGQGAEAFF.

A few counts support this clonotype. CDR3 nucleotides: TGTGCCAGCAGCTTGGTTGGGGTCCGGCAAGAGACCCAGTACTTC. It encodes CASSLVGVRQETQYF. The rearrangement links TRBV5-4 to TRBJ2-5; no definite D call. The CDR3 has 15 residues. With 0 bases removed from V and 2 bases from J, the gap between germline ends came to 11 bases. Germline V CDR1 and CDR2: SGHNT, YYREEE (reference sequence).

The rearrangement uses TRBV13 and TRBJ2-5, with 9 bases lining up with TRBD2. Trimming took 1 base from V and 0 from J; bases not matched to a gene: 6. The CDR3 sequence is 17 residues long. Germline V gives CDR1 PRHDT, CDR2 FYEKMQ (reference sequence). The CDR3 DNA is TGTGCCAGCAGCTTAGCGGTTAGCGGGGGATACCAAGAGACCCAGTACTTC. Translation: CASSLAVSGGYQETQYF.